The rows below give T cell receptor beta chains drawn from one sample of a study of OX40 agonist ivuxolimab in advanced cancers. TCRdb's table, derived via immunoSEQ multiplex PCR, lists solely in-frame clones and lacks some. The data show tens of thousands of clones, just under 95% seen once. Sequencing was performed on CD4+ or CD8+ T cells sorted from blood, taken in a trial of the OX40 agonist ivuxolimab. The receptors stem from an adult with an advanced solid tumor such as melanoma, head and neck, liver or kidney cancer. Both conserved end residues are part of each CDR3.

TRBJ2-7 TRBV5-1 CASSLELAGGTEQYF
TRBJ1-5 TRBV6-5 CASSLPGEPQHF
TRBJ2-7 TRBV5-4 CASSFTGKWNEQYF
TRBJ1-3 TRBV19 CASMVGGPGNTIYF
TRBJ2-1 TRBV6-5 CASSYRSPRSYNEQFF
TRBJ2-1 TRBV5-4 CASKESQGAVEQFF
TRBJ1-3 TRBV19 CASSRQLSGNTIYF
TRBJ2-3 TRBV7-2 CASSLVHTDTQYF
TRBJ2-7 TRBV7-8 CASSLGLAGTYEQYF
TRBJ2-1 TRBV7-2 CASLAGAYNEQFF
TRBJ2-3 TRBV18 CASSPTGGATDTQYF
TRBJ2-1 TRBV7-9 CASSLGLAGVYNEQFF
TRBJ2-1 TRBV7-3 CASSLGMGLAAYNEQFF
TRBJ1-2 TRBV28 CASSSGGGNYGYTF
TRBJ1-4 TRBV6-5 CASSRDINEKLFF
TRBJ2-1 TRBV7-2 CASATGGSSYNEQFF
TRBJ1-1 TRBV10-3 CAISGQETEAFF
TRBJ2-7 TRBV6-5 CASSWRLLGEQYF
TRBJ2-5 TRBV7-2 CASRPPGLGGETQYF
TRBJ1-4 TRBV7-8 CASSLTGTNEKLFF
TRBJ2-2 TRBV18 CASSPGLAGAVGGELFF
TRBJ1-1 TRBV6-5 CASRGQGSTEAFF
TRBJ2-2 TRBV27 CASTFNTGELFF
TRBJ1-2 TRBV28 CASSLSLYGYTF
TRBJ1-5 TRBV5-1 CASSPGIYSNQPQHF
TRBJ1-1 TRBV7-2 CASSVGRGQGVAFF
TRBJ2-3 TRBV28 CASSLVGTTDTQYF
TRBJ2-5 TRBV7-9 CASSPDSLQETQYF
TRBJ2-7 TRBV29-1 CSVGTGDEQYF
TRBJ1-5 TRBV19 CASSPSRDFHQPQHF
TRBJ2-1 TRBV7-3 CASSPLSGGEYEQFF
TRBJ2-7 TRBV6-6 CASSYSRTGWEQYF
TRBJ2-1 TRBV13 CASSVLGVLSYNEQFF
TRBJ2-1 TRBV12-5 CASGLVRRRDEQFF
TRBJ1-6 TRBV18 CASSPLAGGLNSPLHF
TRBJ1-2 TRBV4-1 CASSQVLGVLYGYTF
TRBJ2-3 TRBV5-1 CASSLGASPSTDTQYF
TRBJ2-3 TRBV2 CASSDPSGGTNTQYF
TRBJ2-7 TRBV5-1 CASSPDPGHSYEQYF
TRBJ2-4 TRBV11-2 CASSRGGSQNIQYF
TRBJ2-1 TRBV10-3 CAISPSGGSYNEQFF
TRBJ2-3 TRBV7-2 CASSLGTSVGDTQYF
TRBJ1-2 TRBV5-5 CASSGTGGGGYGYTF
TRBJ1-6 TRBV5-4 CASSLAAGGAYNSPLHF
TRBJ2-7 TRBV7-9 CASSATGARSYEQYF
TRBJ2-3 TRBV7-9 CASIVSKGTDTQYF
TRBJ1-1 TRBV28 CASSLFFKGIEAFF
TRBJ1-4 TRBV28 CASYGPNEKLFF
TRBJ1-1 TRBV19 CAVGRSSEAFF
TRBJ2-2 TRBV9 CASSVATGGFVGELFF
TRBJ2-7 TRBV28 CASSSGGAPSYEQYF
TRBJ1-1 TRBV11-2 CASSLESYTEAFF
TRBJ2-7 TRBV14 CASSQEISGRSYEQYF
TRBJ2-1 TRBV27 CASSLRSSGSYNEQFF